This entry lists 15 T cell receptor beta chains sequenced from one sample in a study of T cell changes during pregnancy in multiple sclerosis. Clones were read by immunoSEQ multiplex PCR, and TCRdb kept only the in-frame ones, dropping some. This table holds about 47,000 clones, almost 95% found once. The sample consisted of peripheral blood, taken after pregnancy. The receptors originated from a female donor with multiple sclerosis, enrolled in a pregnancy study.

V and J are TRBV9 and TRBJ1-2; D call uncertain. V was trimmed by 3 bases and J by 8 bases, leaving 17 bases between them. This CDR3 has 14 residues. In germline, CDR1 is SGDLS, CDR2 YYNGEE. The CDR3 nucleotides are TGTGCCAGCAGCGCCCCGGGAGGCCGTGGGGGCTACACCTTC. Its translation is CASSAPGGRGGYTF.

V gene TRBV5-4 combines with J gene TRBJ1-2; D is undetermined. The V gene lost 0 bases and the J gene lost 4 bases, with 16 bases spanning the gap. The CDR3 runs 16 residues. CDR1 is SGHNT, CDR2 YYREEE, per germline (reference sequence). CDR3 nucleotide sequence: TGTGCCAGCAGCTTGGACCCCGCGAGGGTTTTCTATGGCTACACCTTC. Translated: CASSLDPARVFYGYTF.

The V gene is TRBV5-6, the J gene TRBJ2-2; 8 positions agree with TRBD2. The germline V gene has CDR1 SGHDT and CDR2 YYEEEE. V lost 4 bases to trimming and J lost 5 bases; unmatched junction nucleotides: 4. The CDR3 contains 14 residues. The CDR3: CASSQTGGTGELFF. CDR3 in DNA: TGTGCCAGCAGCCAAACGGGGGGGACCGGGGAGCTGTTTTTT.

The rearrangement links TRBV27 to TRBJ1-3; 11 nucleotides match TRBD1. With 6 bases clipped from V and 4 bases from J, the junction kept 14 bases outside the gene matches. The CDR3 runs 18 residues. Germline assignment: CDR1 MNHEY and CDR2 SMNVEV (reference sequence). The CDR3: CASRRTGTGGRAGNTIYF. As DNA, the CDR3 is TGTGCCAGCAGGCGAACCGGGACAGGGGGTCGGGCCGGAAACACCATATATTTT.

The chain couples TRBV2 to TRBJ2-7, with 7 bases that match TRBD1. The germline V gene has CDR1 SNHLY and CDR2 FYNNEI. With V trimmed by 3 bases and J by 2 bases, 10 bases remained unmatched. The CDR3 loop spans 16 amino acids. Here the CDR3 reads CASSDHDDTGAYEQYF. As DNA, the CDR3 is TGTGCCAGCAGTGATCACGACGACACAGGGGCCTACGAGCAGTACTTC.

This chain connects TRBV19 to TRBJ2-1; D is unclear. The CDR3 is 14 residues long. The germline V gene encodes CDR1 LNHDA and CDR2 SQIVND (reference sequence). V dropped 5 bases and J dropped 0 bases, with 8 bases sitting between them. The CDR3 nucleotides are TGTGCCAGTAGTCCCGTTAGCTCCTACAATGAGCAGTTCTTC. Encoded protein: CASSPVSSYNEQFF.

The rearrangement uses TRBV9 and TRBJ2-2; D is possibly TRBD2 (5 bases). The CDR3 has 15 residues. Trimming left V 3 bases short and J 4 bases short, with 13 bases between. Germline V gene data show CDR1 as SGDLS and CDR2 as YYNGEE. CDR3 nucleotide sequence: TGTGCCAGCAGCGGCATTGTAGCGCCCACCGGGGAGCTGTTTTTT. Amino acids: CASSGIVAPTGELFF.

The chain recombines TRBV29-1 with TRBJ2-3; TRBD2 might be the D (7 bases). This CDR3 comprises 14 residues. Between the trimmed V and J ends, which lost 3 bases and 5 bases, there was a span of 15 bases. Germline V gene data show CDR1 as SQVTM and CDR2 as ANQGSEA. CDR3 protein: CSVEGGQGKDTQYF. The CDR3 DNA sequence: TGCAGCGTTGAGGGGGGGCAGGGGAAAGATACGCAGTATTTT.

V is TRBV6-5 and J is TRBJ1-3; the D is unclear. CDR1 is MNHEY and CDR2 is SVGAGI in the germline V gene. CDR3 size: 15 residues. V was shortened by 6 bases and J by 0 bases, with 12 bases between the two germline ends. This chain's CDR3 is CASSADFNSGNTIYF. CDR3 coding DNA: TGTGCCAGCAGCGCAGACTTCAACTCTGGAAACACCATATATTTT.

The rearrangement joins TRBV11-2 to TRBJ2-1, with D perhaps TRBD2 (6 bases). The ends were cut back, 1 base at V and 0 bases at J, with 10 bases in the middle. Germline V gene data show CDR1 as SGHAT and CDR2 as FQNNGV. This CDR3 comprises 16 residues. The CDR3 sequence: CASSLGLADSYNEQFF. The CDR3 DNA is TGTGCCAGCAGCTTAGGCTTAGCGGACTCCTACAATGAGCAGTTCTTC.

The genes are TRBV14 and TRBJ1-2; 8 bases are shared with TRBD1. CDR1 SGHDN and CDR2 FVKESK come from the germline V gene. The CDR3 totals 13 residues. Trimming took 4 bases from V and 8 from J; bases not matched to a gene: 6. The CDR3 nucleotides are TGTGCCAGCAGCCCTAAGACAGGGGTCGGCTACACCTTC. Residues: CASSPKTGVGYTF.

The CDR3 region has the DNA TGCGCCAGCAGCCAGGGTCTTGGGCGATACAATGAGCAGTTCTTC. Protein product: CASSQGLGRYNEQFF. The chain carries TRBV4-3 and TRBJ2-1; unclear D gene. The V end lost 3 bases, the J end lost 4 bases, and 13 bases lay between the germline ends. The CDR3 extends over 15 amino acids. Germline-derived CDR1 and CDR2 are LGHNA and YSLEER.

The chain is built from TRBV19 and TRBJ1-5, with 7 bases that match TRBD1. The trim removed 6 bases at V and 3 bases at J, leaving 11 bases unmatched. This CDR3 has 16 residues. Germline CDR1 reads LNHDA; CDR2 reads SQIVND (reference sequence). CDR3 in amino acids: CASSTTSRGLNQPQHF. The CDR3 nucleotides read TGTGCCAGTAGCACCACCTCTAGGGGGCTCAATCAGCCCCAGCATTTT.

The V and J genes are TRBV27 and TRBJ1-1; D is possibly TRBD1 (5 bases). The CDR3 sequence is 13 residues long. V was trimmed by 6 bases and J by 2 bases, leaving 10 bases between them. CDR1 is MNHEY and CDR2 is SMNVEV in the germline V gene (reference sequence). The CDR3 reads CASSRTFNTEAFF. CDR3 coding DNA: TGTGCCAGCAGCCGGACATTTAACACTGAAGCTTTCTTT.

This chain connects TRBV15 to TRBJ2-1; 7 bases match TRBD2. CDR1 is LNHNV and CDR2 is YYDKDF in the germline V gene (reference sequence). The CDR3 has 15 amino acids. Trimming removed 7 bases from V and 1 base from J; junction bases left unmatched: 7. CDR3 loop: CATTEGEGSYNEQFF. The CDR3 nucleotides are TGTGCCACCACCGAAGGGGAGGGGTCCTACAATGAGCAGTTCTTC.